Listed below are T cell receptor beta chains from one sample, sequenced in a study of T cells in localized non-small cell lung cancer. Generated by immunoSEQ multiplex PCR, the TCRdb table keeps only in-frame clones and is missing some. The table has over 70,000 clones, about nine tenths seen once. The starting material was PBMCs, obtained before any cancer treatment. These receptors came from a woman aged 40-75 years with stage II squamous cell lung carcinoma. The conserved cysteine and the conserved F or W are not part of the CDR3 here.

TRBV15 | ATSRPRGSATGGHTDTQY
TRBV15 | ATSREGKNQPQH
TRBV11-3 | ASSLGQGGTEAF
TRBV19 | ASSIEGTTGANNQPQH
TRBV6-6 | ASCMNTEAF
TRBV2 | ASNDGGTANEQF
TRBV5-6 | ASSCGTGGFCLMNTEAF
TRBV6-5 | ASRRTGTGNTIY
TRBV30 | AWKKGGGRRDEQF
TRBV29-1 | SVEGRGRNTEAF
TRBV6-5 | ASRYTFPGANVLT
TRBV20-1 | SARGLGEQY
TRBV7-6 | ASSLAGGSSYEQY
TRBV12-5 | ASGPPGRPYGYT